This T cell receptor (beta chain) was documented in a study of CD8 T cells in ankylosing spondylitis. Points from the study as a whole: Characteristic of ankylosing spondylitis blood, it appeared, was a TCR beta motif comprising several highly homologous variants.

Each CDR3 protein is one row after TCRdb ran MiXCR on the 5' RACE reads. Among 650,000 to 800,000 distinct CDR3 sequences, roughly 20% were seen once, and the ten largest hold under 20%. The germline CDR1 and CDR2 sequences are DFQATT and SNEGSKA (reference sequence). This CDR3 has 15 residues. Trimming took off 0 bases at V and 7 bases at J, with 13 bases between the two ends. As to this clonotype: Antigen specificity is unknown.

This chain joins TRBV20-1 and TRBJ1-6; D remains unclear. The material sequenced was blood, either unsorted or a sorted T cell fraction (not recorded which). This clonotype was sampled from a male donor with ankylosing spondylitis. CDR3: CSARDEAGRNSPLHF. The CDR3 DNA reads as TGCAGTGCTAGAGACGAGGCGGGCCGAAATTCACCCCTCCACTTT.